The sample holds a few counts of the clone carrying this T cell receptor beta chain. The source of the sample is a study of T-cell reconstitution after alpha-beta-depleted transplantation in children. V was cut by 2 bases and J by 0 bases, with 10 bases left in between. Germline lookup yields CDR1 DFQATT and CDR2 SNEGSKA (reference sequence). This CDR3 comprises 15 residues. Preparation of the TCRbeta library used unique molecular identifiers. MiXCR, run by TCRdb on the PCR reads, gives a single entry per CDR3 protein. The sample holds about 480,000 distinct CDR3 sequences, about an eighth seen once. This clonotype was obtained from a human donor who donated a stem cell graft to a child with combined immunodeficiency. The rearrangement joins TRBV20-1 to TRBJ1-4; D ambiguous. The sequencing here drew on PBMCs from the stem cell graft donor, taken from the stem cell graft. CDR3 nucleotide sequence: TGCAGTGCTAGACCCCGAGTTGCAACTAATGAAAAACTGTTTTTT. It encodes CSARPRVATNEKLFF.